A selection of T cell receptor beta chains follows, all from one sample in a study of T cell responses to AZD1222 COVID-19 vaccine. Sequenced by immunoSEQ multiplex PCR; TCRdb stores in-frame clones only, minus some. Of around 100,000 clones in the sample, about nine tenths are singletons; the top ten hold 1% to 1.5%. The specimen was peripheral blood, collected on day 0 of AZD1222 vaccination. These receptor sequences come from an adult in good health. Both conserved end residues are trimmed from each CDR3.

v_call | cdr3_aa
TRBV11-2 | ASSPGTGMNTEAF
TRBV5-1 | ASSRQDRYNEQF
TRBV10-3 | AISEGFEDTRNTGELF
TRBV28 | ASSLMGYGYT
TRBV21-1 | ASSRGGYT
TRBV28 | ASSRTSGGVNEQF
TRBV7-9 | ASSSLTGTGTQPYEQY
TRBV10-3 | AISEPGTGRHTEAF
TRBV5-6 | ASSLDAVGYATQY
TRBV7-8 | ASSLGIGGGEDTQY
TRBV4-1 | ASSLSGRSSYEQY
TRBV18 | ASSQKAESSYNEQF
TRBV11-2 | ASSSGPSVGYT
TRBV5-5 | ASSLNRDTIY
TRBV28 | ASNRVLGGYT
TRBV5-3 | ARRGGRAMWSPLH
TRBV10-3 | AISDGQGQNTEAF
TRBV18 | ASSQVGDLLAKNIQY
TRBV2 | ASRDTMEVTEAF
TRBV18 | ASSPMGRSTNEKLF
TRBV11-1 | ASSVGQGAEKLF
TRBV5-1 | ASSLPGQPNTEAF
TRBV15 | ATSRDRQETQY
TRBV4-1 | ASSLRTGGIVSYGYT
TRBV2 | ASRPTSGHSYEQY
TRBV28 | ASSSYRGRGRPEAF
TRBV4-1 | ASSQTMRQDPTEQY
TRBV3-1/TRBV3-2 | ASSPGYNSPLH
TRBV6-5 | ASSYSIDNTEAF
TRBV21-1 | ASSSLAPGGDYTGELF
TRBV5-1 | ASSLEGQDFNEQF
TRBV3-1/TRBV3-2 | ASSQGVRVNTEAF
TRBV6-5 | ASSPNGNEQF
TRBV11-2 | ASSLVGRGDYGYT
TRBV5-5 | ASSPGPEHGEAF
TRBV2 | ASSGQGYGYT
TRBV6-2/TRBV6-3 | ASSSLWRGASSETQY
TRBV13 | ASSARDRSYNEQF
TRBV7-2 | ASSLVASGREETQY
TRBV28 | ASSLKYNEQF
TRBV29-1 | SVMTGTSTDTQY
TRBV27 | ASSFIGTSGYNEQF
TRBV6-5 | ASSSGFQETQY
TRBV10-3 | AISVAGGEGTEAF
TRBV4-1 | ASSHPGGRTGEAF
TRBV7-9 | ASSPLMRSQETQY
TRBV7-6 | ASSLTVQGLNTEAF
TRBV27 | ASSYRVEEEKLF
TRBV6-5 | ASRSSGWVEKLF
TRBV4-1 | ASSQGDRGGNQPQH
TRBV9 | ASSVVPGALLADTQY
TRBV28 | ASSPEGLALMGADTQY
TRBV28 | ASRDRNYGYT
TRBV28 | ASTPGTGGGDTQY
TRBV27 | ASSLQSPGQGEGDQPQH
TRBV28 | ASSPDGRDSPLH
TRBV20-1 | SASFRILKVGENTEAF
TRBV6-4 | ASSDFSLSEQF
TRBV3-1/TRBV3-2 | ASSQFLNTEAF